The 10 T cell receptor beta chains below were found in one sample sequenced in a study of blood T cell repertoires in COVID-19. Sequencing was performed with immunoSEQ multiplex PCR; in TCRdb, only in-frame clones are kept and a portion is missing. Of around 150,000 clones in the sample, roughly 85% were seen once. The material sequenced was peripheral blood. Source of these receptors: a man aged 40-49 years with acute or convalescent COVID-19.

This clone was detected many times. This chain uses TRBV5-6 with TRBJ2-1, with D possibly TRBD2 on 7 matching bases. The length of the CDR3 is 16 residues. The V gene lost 1 base and the J gene lost 4 bases, with 15 bases spanning the gap. Per germline, CDR1 SGHDT and CDR2 YYEEEE. The CDR3 reads CASSLRGGGRYNEQFF. The CDR3 bases are TGTGCCAGCAGCTTGAGGGGCGGGGGCCGTTACAATGAGCAGTTCTTC.

V and J are TRBV7-2 and TRBJ2-5, with D possibly TRBD2 on 5 matching bases. Per the germline V gene, CDR1 is SGHTA and CDR2 is FQGNSA. The CDR3 consists of 12 residues. The V gene lost 5 bases and the J gene lost 5 bases, with 9 bases spanning the gap. CDR3: CASSRRVETQYF. CDR3 nucleotides: TGTGCCAGCAGCAGGCGGGTGGAGACCCAGTACTTC.

The gene calls are TRBV4-2 and TRBJ2-7; 12 bases agree with TRBD2. V lost 0 bases, J lost 6 bases, and 3 bases stayed unmatched. Looked up from germline, CDR1 is LGHNA and CDR2 is YNFKEQ. The CDR3 spans 15 residues. CDR3 residues: CASSQDWTSGAEQYF. CDR3 bases: TGTGCCAGCAGCCAAGATTGGACTAGCGGGGCCGAGCAGTACTTC.

The rearrangement uses TRBV11-3 and TRBJ2-3; the D gene is possibly TRBD1 (6 bases). The CDR3 loop spans 13 amino acids. Trimming took off 5 bases at V and 5 bases at J, with 11 bases between the two ends. The germline gives CDR1 SGHNT, CDR2 YENEEA. Here the CDR3 reads CASSPYREDTQYF. CDR3 bases: TGTGCCAGCAGCCCCTACAGGGAAGATACGCAGTATTTT. Drawing the rest from reference TRBV11-3 and TRBJ2-3, the complete variable domain is EAGVVQSPRYKIIEKKQPVAFWCNPISGHNTLYWYLQNLGQGPELLIRYENEEAVDDSQLPKDRFSAERLKGVDSTLKIQPAELGDSAVYLCASSPYREDTQYFGPGTRLTVL.

The table lists this clone with a count of one. V is TRBV5-4 and J is TRBJ2-3, with 7 bases matching TRBD1. Trimming removed 2 bases from V and 4 bases from J; junction bases left unmatched: 1. The CDR3 spans 13 residues. Germline CDR1 is SGHNT and CDR2 is YYREEE (reference sequence). In DNA form, the CDR3 reads TGTGCCAGCAGCTTACAGGGGCCAGATACGCAGTATTTT. Translated: CASSLQGPDTQYF.

This rearrangement joins TRBV20-1 to TRBJ2-7, with D perhaps matching TRBD2 (6 bases). This CDR3 region has 11 residues. V was pared by 3 bases and J by 9 bases, with 12 bases between. Germline values: CDR1 DFQATT, CDR2 SNEGSKA (reference sequence). The CDR3 DNA follows: TGCAGTGCTAGCCCGGGGGAGAGGCAGTACTTC. It translates to CSASPGERQYF.

The rearrangement uses TRBV5-4 and TRBJ1-5; D uncertain. This CDR3 comprises 14 residues. Looked up from germline, CDR1 is SGHNT and CDR2 is YYREEE (reference sequence). Trimming took off 2 bases at V and 5 bases at J, with 11 bases between the two ends. The CDR3 DNA sequence: TGTGCCAGCAGCTTCGACGGACTTGATCAGCCCCAGCATTTT. Translating gives CASSFDGLDQPQHF.

This sequence joins TRBV11-2 and TRBJ2-2, with 9 nucleotides matching TRBD2. Germline V gene sequence: CDR1 SGHAT, CDR2 FQNNGV. V dropped 4 bases and J dropped 4; count of bases not matched to a gene: 4. This CDR3 is built from 15 residues. The CDR3 DNA is TGTGCCAGCAGCTCGACGCGGGGGGGCACCGGGGAGCTGTTTTTT. This translates into CASSSTRGGTGELFF.

The rearrangement uses TRBV6-6 and TRBJ2-6; TRBD2 matches 7 bases. CDR1 is MNHNY, CDR2 SVGAGI, per germline (reference sequence). CDR3 length equals 15 residues. Trimming removed 6 bases from V and 9 bases from J; junction bases left unmatched: 11. The CDR3 DNA follows: TGTGCCAGCAGCCAAGACGGGAGGCAGATCAACGTCCTGACTTTC. This encodes CASSQDGRQINVLTF.

This clone was picked up a small number of times. The V call is TRBV6-6, the J call TRBJ2-7; D perhaps matches TRBD2 (8 bases). The CDR3 spans 15 residues. Germline assignment: CDR1 MNHNY and CDR2 SVGAGI (reference sequence). V was pared by 6 bases and J by 2 bases, with 17 bases between. DNA of the CDR3: TGTGCCAGCAGCCCAGGGGGGACTAGTACCTACGAGCAGTACTTC. It encodes CASSPGGTSTYEQYF.